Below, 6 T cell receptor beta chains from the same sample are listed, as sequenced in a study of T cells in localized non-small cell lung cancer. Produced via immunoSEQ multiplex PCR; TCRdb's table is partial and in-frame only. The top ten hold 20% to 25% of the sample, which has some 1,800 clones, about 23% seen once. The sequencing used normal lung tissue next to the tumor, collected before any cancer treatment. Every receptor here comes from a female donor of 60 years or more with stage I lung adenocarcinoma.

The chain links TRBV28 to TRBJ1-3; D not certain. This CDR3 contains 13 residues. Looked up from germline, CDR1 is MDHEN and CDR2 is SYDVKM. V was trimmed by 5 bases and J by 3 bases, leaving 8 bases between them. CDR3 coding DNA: TGTGCCAGCAGTCCAGGTCGTGGAAACACCATATATTTT. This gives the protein CASSPGRGNTIYF.

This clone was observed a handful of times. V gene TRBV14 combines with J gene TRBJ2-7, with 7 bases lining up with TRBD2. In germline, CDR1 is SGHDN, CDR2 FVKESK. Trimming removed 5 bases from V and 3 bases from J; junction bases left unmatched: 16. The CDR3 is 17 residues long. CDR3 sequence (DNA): TGTGCCAGCAGCACCTCCATGGGGGGGGGAGCAAGCTACGAGCAGTACTTC. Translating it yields CASSTSMGGGASYEQYF.

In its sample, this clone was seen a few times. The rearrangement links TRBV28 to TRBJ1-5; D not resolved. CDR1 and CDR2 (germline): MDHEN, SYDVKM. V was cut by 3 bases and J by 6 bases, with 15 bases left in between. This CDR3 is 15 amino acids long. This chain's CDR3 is CASSLALGEGQPQHF. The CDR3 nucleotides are TGTGCCAGCAGTTTGGCCCTCGGGGAAGGTCAGCCCCAGCATTTT.

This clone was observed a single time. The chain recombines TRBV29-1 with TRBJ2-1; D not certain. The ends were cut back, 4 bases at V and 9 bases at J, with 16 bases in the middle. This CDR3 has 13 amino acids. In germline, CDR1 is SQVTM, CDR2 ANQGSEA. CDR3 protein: CSVVYGVTGEQFF. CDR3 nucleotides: TGCAGCGTTGTGTACGGAGTCACCGGTGAGCAGTTCTTC.

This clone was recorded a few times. Here the CDR3 reads CASSSGGHDGSYEQYF. The CDR3 coding sequence is TGTGCCAGCAGCTCCGGGGGACACGACGGGTCCTACGAGCAGTACTTC. The rearrangement uses TRBV11-3 and TRBJ2-7; D may be TRBD1 or TRBD2 (6 bases each). V was clipped by 4 bases and J by 1 base, with 17 bases between them. The CDR3 extends over 16 amino acids. Germline assignment: CDR1 SGHNT and CDR2 YENEEA.

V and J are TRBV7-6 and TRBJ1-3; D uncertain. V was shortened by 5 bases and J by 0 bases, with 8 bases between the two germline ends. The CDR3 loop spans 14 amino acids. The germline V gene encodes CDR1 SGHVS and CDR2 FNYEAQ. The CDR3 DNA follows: TGTGCCAGCAGCAGCAGGTTCTCTGGAAACACCATATATTTT. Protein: CASSSRFSGNTIYF.